Shown below are 12 T cell receptor beta chains from a single sample sequenced in a study of blood T cell repertoires in COVID-19. Assay used: immunoSEQ multiplex PCR; TCRdb lists only in-frame clones, some missing. The data show roughly 86,000 clones, approximately 85% seen once. Sequenced: peripheral blood. These receptor sequences come from a woman of 80 years or more with COVID-19, enrolled during active disease.

The chain carries TRBV5-3 and TRBJ1-6; 7 nucleotides agree with TRBD1. TRBV5-3 is given ORF status, its function remaining uncertain. The CDR3 totals 14 residues. The CDR3 DNA is TGTGCTGGTCTACCGACAGGGCTCGGCTCACCCCTCCACTTT. As protein: CAGLPTGLGSPLHF.

This chain links TRBV29-1 with TRBJ1-2; D unclear. Germline V lookup: CDR1 SQVTM, CDR2 ANQGSEA. The CDR3 is 13 residues long. V lost 0 bases and J 4 bases, leaving 9 bases between the germline ends. DNA of the CDR3: TGCAGCGTTGAAGAAATAACTGTCTATGGCTACACCTTC. This gives the protein CSVEEITVYGYTF.

This clone was counted once. The CDR3 spells CASSLTGGDTEAFF. The CDR3, as DNA: TGTGCCAGCTCCCTCACAGGGGGGGACACTGAAGCTTTCTTT. The V call is TRBV18, the J call TRBJ1-1, with 8 bases aligning to TRBD1. Per the germline V gene, CDR1 is KGHSH and CDR2 is LQKENI. V lost 6 bases and J lost 3; bases outside the gene matches: 6. The CDR3 is 14 residues long.

This CDR3 is CASSLVLLAGGQETQYF. The CDR3 DNA reads TGTGCCAGCAGCTTAGTCTTGCTAGCGGGAGGGCAAGAGACCCAGTACTTC. V gene TRBV7-8 combines with J gene TRBJ2-5; TRBD2 matches at 12 bases. CDR3 length: 17 residues. Germline-derived CDR1 and CDR2 are SGHVS and FQNEAQ. V lost 1 base to trimming and J lost 2 bases; unmatched junction nucleotides: 5.

The rearrangement joins TRBV7-9 to TRBJ1-2, with D uncertain. Germline V gene sequence: CDR1 SEHNR, CDR2 FQNEAQ (reference sequence). V lost 1 base, J lost 1 base, and 10 bases lay in between. This CDR3 has 15 amino acids. CDR3 in DNA: TGTGCCAGCAGCTTAGATGCTCCGGGTAACTATGGCTACACCTTC. Protein sequence: CASSLDAPGNYGYTF.

The rearrangement joins TRBV7-9 to TRBJ1-2; possibly TRBD1 for D (6 bases). The CDR3 contains 15 residues. V lost 1 base and J 4 bases, leaving 13 bases between the germline ends. Germline CDR1 and CDR2: SEHNR and FQNEAQ (reference sequence). The CDR3 coding sequence is TGTGCCAGCAGCTTAGATCTTCTGACAGGCTATGGCTACACCTTC. Translated: CASSLDLLTGYGYTF.

The V gene is TRBV18, the J gene TRBJ1-1, with a tentative D call TRBD1 (5 bases). This CDR3 spans 14 amino acids. Trimming took off 4 bases at V and 0 bases at J, with 9 bases between the two ends. CDR1 and CDR2 (germline): KGHSH, LQKENI. CDR3 sequence (DNA): TGTGCCAGCTCACGACAGCTTTTGAACACTGAAGCTTTCTTT. Residues: CASSRQLLNTEAFF.

This clone was seen more than once but under ten times. The chain couples TRBV19 to TRBJ1-1; D perhaps matches TRBD1 (6 bases). The CDR3 length is 14 residues. Germline V gene sequence: CDR1 LNHDA, CDR2 SQIVND (reference sequence). Trimming removed 5 bases from V and 9 bases from J, with 19 bases in between. CDR3 sequence (DNA): TGTGCCAGTAGTCAGCCGGTACTACAGGGACAAGCTTTCTTT. It yields the protein CASSQPVLQGQAFF. The whole variable domain, filled in from reference TRBV19 and TRBJ1-1, reads DGGITQSPKYLFRKEGQNVTLSCEQNLNHDAMYWYRQDPGQGLRLIYYSQIVNDFQKGDIAEGYSVSREKKESFPLTVTSAQKNPTAFYLCASSQPVLQGQAFFGQGTRLTVV.

V is TRBV18 and J is TRBJ1-4; weak D call: TRBD1 (6 bases). Trimming pared 6 bases from V and 13 bases from J, leaving 21 bases between. This CDR3 is 14 amino acids long. The germline gives CDR1 KGHSH, CDR2 LQKENI. In nucleotides, the CDR3 is TGTGCCAGCTCCGCGGACAGTGATATATCCGGACTGTTTTTT. Encoded protein: CASSADSDISGLFF.

The chain uses TRBV5-1 and TRBJ2-5; 7 nucleotides match TRBD1. This CDR3 is built from 13 residues. V shed 3 bases, J shed 1 base, and the junction held 0 bases outside the gene matches. Germline V CDR1 and CDR2: SGHRS, YFSETQ. The CDR3 sequence: CASSWDSQETQYF. The CDR3 DNA follows: TGCGCCAGCAGCTGGGACAGCCAAGAGACCCAGTACTTC.

This clone appeared once. The chain is built from TRBV19 and TRBJ2-3; maybe TRBD1 (6 bases). This CDR3 has 18 residues. V lost 1 base, J lost 4 bases, and 21 bases lay in between. CDR1 is LNHDA, CDR2 SQIVND, per germline (reference sequence). CDR3 amino acids: CASSIGFGTGLRPDTQYF. CDR3 coding DNA: TGTGCCAGTAGTATAGGTTTCGGAACAGGGCTGAGGCCAGATACGCAGTATTTT. Filled out from reference TRBV19 and TRBJ2-3, the complete variable domain reads DGGITQSPKYLFRKEGQNVTLSCEQNLNHDAMYWYRQDPGQGLRLIYYSQIVNDFQKGDIAEGYSVSREKKESFPLTVTSAQKNPTAFYLCASSIGFGTGLRPDTQYFGPGTRLTVL.

This chain links TRBV6-5 with TRBJ1-2; TRBD1 agrees at 7 bases. The ends lost 5 bases at V and 4 bases at J; junction bases unmatched: 4. Germline-derived CDR1 and CDR2 are MNHEY and SVGAGI. This CDR3 has 13 amino acids. CDR3 nucleotide sequence: TGTGCCAGCAGTAAGACAGGGATCTATGGCTACACCTTC. This codes for CASSKTGIYGYTF.